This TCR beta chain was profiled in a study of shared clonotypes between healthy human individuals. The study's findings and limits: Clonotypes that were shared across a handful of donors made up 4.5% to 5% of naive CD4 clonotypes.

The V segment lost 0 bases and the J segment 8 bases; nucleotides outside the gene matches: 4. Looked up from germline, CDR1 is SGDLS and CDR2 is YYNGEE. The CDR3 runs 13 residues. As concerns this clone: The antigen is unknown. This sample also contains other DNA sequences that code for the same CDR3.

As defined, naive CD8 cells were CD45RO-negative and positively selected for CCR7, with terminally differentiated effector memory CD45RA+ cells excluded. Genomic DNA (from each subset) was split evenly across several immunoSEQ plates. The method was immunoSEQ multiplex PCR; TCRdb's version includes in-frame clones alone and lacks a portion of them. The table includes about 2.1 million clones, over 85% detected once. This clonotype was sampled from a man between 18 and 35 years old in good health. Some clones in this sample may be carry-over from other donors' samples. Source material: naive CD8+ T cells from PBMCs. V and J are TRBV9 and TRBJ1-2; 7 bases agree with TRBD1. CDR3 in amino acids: CASSVGQGDGYTF. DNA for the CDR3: TGTGCCAGCAGCGTAGGGCAGGGGGACGGCTACACCTTC.